A selection of T cell receptor beta chains follows, all from one sample in a study of shared clonotypes between healthy human individuals. The table came from immunoSEQ multiplex PCR; TCRdb's copy has only in-frame clones and leaves some out. The sample carries around 1,900,000 clones, around 93% recorded once. The sample comprised naive CD8+ T cells from PBMCs. These receptors were taken from a man aged 18 to 29 in good health. Some clones in this sample may be carry-over from other donors' samples. The CDR3 runs from the conserved cysteine through the conserved F or W. The order of the fields is V gene, J gene, D gene, clone size, CDR3 length, CDR3 DNA, CDR3 protein. A D gene is named only where the DNA matches it firmly. Clone size is shown for a subset of rows, as once, few, many or a class of expanded clone.

>TRBV4-3|TRBJ2-1|TRBD2|once|20
TGCGCCAGCAGCCAAGATCTTCTAGCGGGAGGGCCAGAATTTTACAATGAGCAGTTCTTC
CASSQDLLAGGPEFYNEQFF
>TRBV7-9|TRBJ2-7|NA|NA|15
TGTGCCAGCAGCTTAGGTCCGGGGTCCGCCTACGAGCAGTACTTC
CASSLGPGSAYEQYF
>TRBV7-9|TRBJ2-1|TRBD2|NA|18
TGTGCCAGCAGTTGGGTAGCGGGAGGCCCTAGCGGGGTCAATGAGCAGTTCTTC
CASSWVAGGPSGVNEQFF
>TRBV7-2|TRBJ1-1|NA|NA|13
TGTGCCAGCAGCTTAGCTTGGAACACTGAAGCTTTCTTT
CASSLAWNTEAFF
>TRBV14|TRBJ2-7|TRBD2|NA|13
TGTGCCAGCAGGGTCGGGAGGGGCCACGAGCAGTACTTC
CASRVGRGHEQYF
>TRBV9|TRBJ2-2|TRBD1|once|16
TGTGCCAGCAGCCCTCCCCGACAGGGGGTGACCGGGGAGCTGTTTTTT
CASSPPRQGVTGELFF
>TRBV27|TRBJ1-2|NA|NA|14
TGTGCCAGCAGTTCCAGCTTGGGGGTTTTAGGCTACACCTTC
CASSSSLGVLGYTF
>TRBV15|TRBJ2-7|TRBD1|NA|14
TGTGCCACCAGCAGCCGGGACAGAGCCTACGAGCAGTACTTC
CATSSRDRAYEQYF
>TRBV15|TRBJ2-7|NA|NA|13
TGTGCCACCAGCAGCAGGAGCTCCTACGAGCAGTACTTC
CATSSRSSYEQYF
>TRBV7-9|TRBJ2-5|TRBD1|once|13
TGTGCCAGCGCCGGGACAGGGGGAGAGACCCAGTACTTC
CASAGTGGETQYF
>TRBV9|TRBJ2-1|NA|NA|16
TGTGCCAGCAGCGTAGCGAGCGCCCCAGATTACAATGAGCAGTTCTTC
CASSVASAPDYNEQFF
>TRBV27|TRBJ2-1|TRBD2|NA|15
TGTGCCAGCAGTTTAAGCGGGAGGCTCAGGAATGAGCAGTTCTTC
CASSLSGRLRNEQFF
>TRBV5-6|TRBJ2-7|NA|NA|14
TGTGCCAGCAGCCGCGGGACAGAGGGGCTCGAGCAGTACTTC
CASSRGTEGLEQYF
>TRBV11-2|TRBJ2-7|NA|NA|12
TGTGCCAGCAGCTTCCCCTCCTACGAGCAGTACTTC
CASSFPSYEQYF
>TRBV13|TRBJ1-1|NA|NA|13
TGTGCCAGCAGCTATAGACGTGGGACTGAAGCTTTCTTT
CASSYRRGTEAFF
>TRBV29-1|TRBJ2-7|NA|NA|15
TGCAGCGTCGTCATAGGGGTAGCCCTTAAGTACGAGCAGTACTTC
CSVVIGVALKYEQYF
>TRBV7-9|TRBJ1-3|NA|NA|15
TGTGCCAGCAGCTTAACCGGGGGCGGGAGAAACACCATATATTTT
CASSLTGGGRNTIYF
>TRBV2|TRBJ2-7|NA|NA|14
TGTGCCAGCAGTGGCGGTTTATCGACCTACGAGCAGTACTTC
CASSGGLSTYEQYF
>TRBV28|TRBJ1-1|NA|NA|13
TGTGCCAGCAGTTTTAGGGGGGGCACTGAAGCTTTCTTT
CASSFRGGTEAFF
>TRBV27|TRBJ1-4|NA|NA|14
TGTGCCAGCAGTTTATCAGGGCTTAATGAAAAACTGTTTTTT
CASSLSGLNEKLFF
>TRBV27|TRBJ1-2|NA|NA|16
TGTGCCAGCAGTCTAGTTAGACTCACCAACTTTGGGGGCTACACCTTC
CASSLVRLTNFGGYTF
>TRBV4-3|TRBJ2-3|TRBD2|NA|17
TGCGCCAGCAGCCATTACTGGACTAGCAGCGGCACAGATACGCAGTATTTT
CASSHYWTSSGTDTQYF
>TRBV7-3|TRBJ2-1|TRBD1|once|12
TGTGCCAGCACCTCAGGGGGCAGCGAGCAGTTCTTC
CASTSGGSEQFF
>TRBV10-3|TRBJ2-7|NA|NA|13
TGTGCCTCCCGGGACACTCTTTCCTACGAGCAGTACTTC
CASRDTLSYEQYF
>TRBV30|TRBJ2-1|NA|NA|16
TGTGCCTGGTCGGGTGTTAGCGGCGGGGCTTACAATGAGCAGTTCTTC
CAWSGVSGGAYNEQFF
>TRBV11-2|TRBJ2-7|NA|NA|12
TGTGCCAGCAGCTTGTTTCCGCACGAGCAGTACTTC
CASSLFPHEQYF
>TRBV19|TRBJ1-5|NA|NA|17
TGTGCCAGTAACCGGGACAAGCGTTCTTATAGCAATCAGCCCCAGCATTTT
CASNRDKRSYSNQPQHF
>TRBV19|TRBJ2-7|NA|NA|12
TGTGCCACCCTCGGCCCAACCTACGAGCAGTACTTC
CATLGPTYEQYF
>TRBV7-9|TRBJ2-4|NA|NA|16
TGTGCCAGCAGCTTATTACCGGCGGGACTTAAAAACATTCAGTACTTC
CASSLLPAGLKNIQYF
>TRBV30|TRBJ2-7|NA|NA|15
TGTGCCTGGAGTGGCCGGGACGGAGCTCGTGGCGAGCAGTACTTC
CAWSGRDGARGEQYF
>TRBV9|TRBJ2-1|TRBD2|NA|14
TGTGCCAGCAGCGGTAGCGGGAGGCTCGATGAGCAGTTCTTC
CASSGSGRLDEQFF
>TRBV7-6|TRBJ2-7|TRBD1|NA|16
TGTGCCAGCAGCTTAGCTGAGAGGGACAGCTCCTACGAGCAGTACTTC
CASSLAERDSSYEQYF
>TRBV28|TRBJ2-3|TRBD2|NA|16
TGTGCCAGCAGTGCCCTCCGGGGGGGGAGCACAGATACGCAGTATTTT
CASSALRGGSTDTQYF
>TRBV27|TRBJ1-2|TRBD1|few|14
TGTGCCAGCAGTTTGGAGGGGACAGGGAATGGCTACACCTTC
CASSLEGTGNGYTF
>TRBV29-1|TRBJ2-1|NA|NA|13
TGCAGCGTTGAATCTGTCCTCTTCAATGAGCAGTTCTTC
CSVESVLFNEQFF
>TRBV30|TRBJ2-1|TRBD1|NA|15
TGTGCCTGGAGTGTGAGTAGGGGGCCTTCCAATGAGCAGTTCTTC
CAWSVSRGPSNEQFF
>TRBV28|TRBJ1-2|NA|NA|13
TGTGCCAGCATGGGCAGGGCTCTCTATGGCTACACCTTC
CASMGRALYGYTF
>TRBV7-6|TRBJ1-5|NA|NA|13
TGTGCCAGCAGTCCAGGACGTATCCAGCCCCAGCATTTT
CASSPGRIQPQHF
>TRBV7-6|TRBJ2-7|NA|NA|13
TGTGCCAGCAGCGATCGTGAGGGCTACGAGCAGTACTTC
CASSDREGYEQYF
>TRBV19|TRBJ1-4|TRBD1|NA|13
TGTGCCAGTAGTGGGACAGCTAATGAAAAACTGTTTTTT
CASSGTANEKLFF
>TRBV10-1|TRBJ2-3|NA|NA|17
TGCGCCAGCAGTGAGTCGAATGAAAAAAGGGGCACAGATACGCAGTATTTT
CASSESNEKRGTDTQYF
>TRBV7-2|TRBJ1-1|NA|NA|16
TGTGCCAGCAGCCCTGGACCGGCCTATGGAGAAACTGAAGCTTTCTTT
CASSPGPAYGETEAFF
>TRBV30|TRBJ2-1|NA|NA|12
TGTGCCGCTGTGACAGTCTACAATGAGCAGTTCTTC
CAAVTVYNEQFF
>TRBV9|TRBJ2-3|NA|NA|17
TGTGCCAGCAGCCCGGTGGGGCGGGTAAGCTACACAGATACGCAGTATTTT
CASSPVGRVSYTDTQYF
>TRBV5-1|TRBJ1-1|NA|NA|16
TGCGCCAGCAGCTTATTCGGGGGCGACATGAACACTGAAGCTTTCTTT
CASSLFGGDMNTEAFF
>TRBV13|TRBJ2-7|TRBD2|NA|15
TGTGCCAGCAGCCCCGGACTAGCGCTGCCCTACGAGCAGTACTTC
CASSPGLALPYEQYF
>TRBV18|TRBJ2-7|TRBD2|NA|14
TGTGCCAGCTCCAACGGGAGGGCCGGGTACGAGCAGTACTTC
CASSNGRAGYEQYF